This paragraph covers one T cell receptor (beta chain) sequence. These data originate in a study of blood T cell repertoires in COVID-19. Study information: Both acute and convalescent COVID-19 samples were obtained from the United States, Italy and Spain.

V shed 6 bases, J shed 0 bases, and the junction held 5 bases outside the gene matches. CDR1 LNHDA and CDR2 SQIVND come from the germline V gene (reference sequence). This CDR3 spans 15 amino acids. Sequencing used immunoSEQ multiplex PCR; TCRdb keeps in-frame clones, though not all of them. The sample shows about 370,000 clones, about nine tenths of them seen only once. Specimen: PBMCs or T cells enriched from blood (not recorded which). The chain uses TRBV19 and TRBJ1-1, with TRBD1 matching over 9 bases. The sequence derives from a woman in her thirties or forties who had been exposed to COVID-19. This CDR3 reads CASRRDRALNTEAFF. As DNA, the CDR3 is TGTGCCAGTAGGCGGGACAGGGCCTTGAACACTGAAGCTTTCTTT.